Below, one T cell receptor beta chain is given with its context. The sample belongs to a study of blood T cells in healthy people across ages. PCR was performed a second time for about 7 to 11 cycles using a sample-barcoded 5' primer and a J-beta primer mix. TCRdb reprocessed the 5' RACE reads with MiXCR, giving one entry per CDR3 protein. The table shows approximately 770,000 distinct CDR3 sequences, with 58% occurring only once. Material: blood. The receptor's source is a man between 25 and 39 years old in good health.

DNA for the CDR3: TGCAGTGCTAGTGATAGGCTAGTAGAGACCCAGTACTTC. It yields the protein CSASDRLVETQYF. This chain joins TRBV20-1 and TRBJ2-5, with D hard to call. The CDR3 runs to 13 residues. The germline V and J ends were trimmed by 3 bases and 4 bases, with 12 bases remaining between them. The germline V gene has CDR1 DFQATT and CDR2 SNEGSKA (reference sequence).